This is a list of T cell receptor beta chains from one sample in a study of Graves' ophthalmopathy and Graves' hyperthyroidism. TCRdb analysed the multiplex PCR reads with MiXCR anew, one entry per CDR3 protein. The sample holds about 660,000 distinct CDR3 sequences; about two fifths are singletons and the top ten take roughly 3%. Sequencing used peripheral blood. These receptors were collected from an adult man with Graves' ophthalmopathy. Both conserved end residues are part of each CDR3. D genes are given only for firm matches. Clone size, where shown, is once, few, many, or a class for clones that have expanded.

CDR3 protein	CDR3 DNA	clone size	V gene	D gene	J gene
CSVEATGGKLFF	TGCAGCGTTGAAGCGACAGGGGGAAAACTGTTTTTT	NA	TRBV29-1	TRBD1	TRBJ1-4
CASSVRPGGYGYTF	TGTGCCAGCAGCGTCAGGCCAGGAGGCTATGGCTACACCTTC	many	TRBV9	NA	TRBJ1-2
CASSNGSPLHF	TGTGCCAGCAGTAATGGCTCACCCCTCCACTTT	many	TRBV6-5	NA	TRBJ1-6
CASSFWVGITGELFF	TGTGCCAGCAGTTTTTGGGTCGGGATCACCGGGGAGCTGTTTTTT	NA	TRBV12-3/TRBV12-4	NA	TRBJ2-2
CASSLTILAGSSYEQYF	TGTGCCAGCAGCTTAACGATACTAGCGGGGAGCTCCTACGAGCAGTACTTC	NA	TRBV7-3	TRBD2	TRBJ2-7
CASSLGEAQPQHF	TGTGCCAGCAGCTTAGGAGAAGCTCAGCCCCAGCATTTT	many	TRBV7-6	NA	TRBJ1-5
CASRGRYGYTF	TGTGCCTCTCGCGGACGCTATGGCTACACCTTC	once	TRBV30	NA	TRBJ1-2
CAISENRGGGETQYF	TGTGCCATCAGTGAGAACAGGGGAGGTGGCGAGACCCAGTACTTC	NA	TRBV10-3	NA	TRBJ2-5
CASSLGAGVEEKLFF	TGTGCCAGCAGCTTGGGGGCAGGGGTTGAGGAAAAACTGTTTTTT	once	TRBV7-6	NA	TRBJ1-4
CASSEGPGDEQYF	TGTGCCAGCAGTGAGGGTCCCGGGGACGAGCAGTACTTC	NA	TRBV2	NA	TRBJ2-7
CASSSPPGTGSYEQYF	TGTGCCAGCAGCTCCCCCCCCGGGACAGGGTCCTACGAGCAGTACTTC	NA	TRBV5-4	TRBD1	TRBJ2-7
CASSLSTGNSYEQYF	TGTGCCAGCAGCTTGTCGACAGGGAACTCCTACGAGCAGTACTTC	many	TRBV5-4	TRBD1	TRBJ2-7
CASASGTPAREQYF	TGTGCTAGCGCCTCCGGGACACCCGCTCGGGAGCAGTACTTC	NA	TRBV12-5	NA	TRBJ2-7
CAISESIGANSGANVLTF	TGTGCCATCAGTGAGTCTATTGGGGCGAACTCTGGGGCCAACGTCCTGACTTTC	many	TRBV10-3	NA	TRBJ2-6
CSARRTGIPYEQYF	TGCAGTGCGAGGAGGACAGGGATTCCCTACGAGCAGTACTTC	many	TRBV20-1	TRBD1	TRBJ2-7
CASSIALTGLNTEAFF	TGTGCCAGTAGTATAGCCTTAACAGGGCTGAACACTGAAGCTTTCTTT	many	TRBV19	NA	TRBJ1-1
CASTNQGAESPLHF	TGTGCCAGTACCAATCAGGGGGCGGAATCACCCCTCCACTTT	many	TRBV19	TRBD1	TRBJ1-6
CASSLDGSGVLNEQFF	TGTGCCAGCAGCTTAGACGGTAGCGGGGTCCTCAATGAGCAGTTCTTC	NA	TRBV7-9	TRBD2	TRBJ2-1
CAISEQLAGGLNEQYF	TGTGCCATCAGTGAGCAACTAGCGGGGGGGCTGAATGAGCAGTACTTC	NA	TRBV10-3	TRBD2	TRBJ2-7
CSASEGGAYGYTF	TGCAGTGCTAGTGAAGGGGGAGCCTATGGCTACACCTTC	many	TRBV20-1	NA	TRBJ1-2
CASSRTLTGRYGYTF	TGTGCCAGTAGTAGGACCCTCACAGGGCGCTATGGCTACACCTTC	many	TRBV19	NA	TRBJ1-2
CSVELQGAISTEAFF	TGCAGCGTTGAACTTCAGGGGGCGATATCGACTGAAGCTTTCTTT	many	TRBV29-1	TRBD1	TRBJ1-1
CASSVDGTNQPQHF	TGTGCCAGCAGCGTTGACGGAACCAATCAGCCCCAGCATTTT	many	TRBV9	NA	TRBJ1-5
CATSRERAGSKHF	TGTGCCACCAGCAGAGAGCGGGCAGGGAGTAAGCATTTT	NA	TRBV15	NA	TRBJ1-5
CASSKGDREDLVEQYF	TGCGCCAGCAGCAAGGGTGACAGAGAAGACTTGGTCGAGCAGTACTTC	once	TRBV5-1	NA	TRBJ2-7
CASSYLGGVLGNTIYF	TGTGCCAGCAGTTACCTCGGGGGCGTATTAGGAAACACCATATATTTT	NA	TRBV10-3	NA	TRBJ1-3
CASSQDLGQNNSSLHF	TGTGCCAGCAGCCAAGATCTAGGTCAGAATAATTCATCCCTCCACTTT	NA	TRBV7-2	NA	TRBJ1-6
CSGTGLAGGQETQYF	TGCAGCGGTACGGGACTAGCGGGGGGGCAAGAGACCCAGTACTTC	NA	TRBV29-1	TRBD2	TRBJ2-5
CAWSRDGYEQYF	TGTGCCTGGAGTCGTGACGGATACGAGCAGTACTTC	few	TRBV30	NA	TRBJ2-7
CAITERLTSGAGGELFF	TGTGCCATCACCGAACGACTGACTAGTGGTGCGGGCGGGGAGCTGTTTTTT	many	TRBV10-3	NA	TRBJ2-2
CASSIQGTNTEAFF	TGTGCCAGCAGTATACAGGGGACCAACACTGAAGCTTTCTTT	many	TRBV2	TRBD1	TRBJ1-1
CASSPRRSQETQYF	TGCGCCAGCAGTCCTAGGCGTTCACAAGAGACCCAGTACTTC	few	TRBV5-1	NA	TRBJ2-5
CASSYSTPGQGGYEQYF	TGTGCCAGCAGTTACTCCACCCCGGGACAGGGTGGTTACGAGCAGTACTTC	many	TRBV6-6	TRBD1	TRBJ2-7
CSARTGRVAFF	TGCAGTGCGCGAACGGGACGGGTCGCTTTCTTT	many	TRBV20-1	NA	TRBJ1-1
CASQRTIKAEAFF	TGTGCCAGCCAAAGGACGATTAAAGCTGAAGCTTTCTTT	once	TRBV7-2	NA	TRBJ1-1
CATSDRGSTEAFF	TGTGCCACCAGTGATAGGGGTTCAACTGAAGCTTTCTTT	many	TRBV24-1	NA	TRBJ1-1
CASSLDPGHGSPLHF	TGTGCCAGCAGCTTGGATCCGGGACACGGATCACCCCTCCACTTT	NA	TRBV9	NA	TRBJ1-6
CASSPALAGLNTEAFF	TGTGCCAGCAGCCCCGCCTTGGCGGGTCTGAACACTGAAGCTTTCTTT	NA	TRBV5-4	NA	TRBJ1-1
CASTPGVGQPQHF	TGTGCCAGCACCCCAGGGGTCGGACAGCCCCAGCATTTT	NA	TRBV7-9	NA	TRBJ1-5
CAISDPLPTYNSPLHF	TGTGCCATCAGTGACCCCCTCCCAACTTATAATTCACCCCTCCACTTT	NA	TRBV10-3	NA	TRBJ1-6
CASSETRATANYGYTF	TGTGCCAGCAGTGAAACGAGGGCAACAGCTAACTATGGCTACACCTTC	many	TRBV12-3/TRBV12-4	NA	TRBJ1-2
CASSLVQGVGNQPQHF	TGTGCCAGCAGCTTAGTTCAGGGAGTCGGCAATCAGCCCCAGCATTTT	NA	TRBV7-8	NA	TRBJ1-5
CASSSIMNTEAFF	TGCGCCAGCAGCTCCATCATGAACACTGAAGCTTTCTTT	NA	TRBV5-1	NA	TRBJ1-1
CASRGPGPTYEQYF	TGTGCCAGCAGGGGCCCGGGACCCACCTACGAGCAGTACTTC	NA	TRBV2	NA	TRBJ2-7